This entry features one T cell receptor (beta chain) sequence. Its matching antigen is unknown. The data derive from a study of tissue T cells after allogeneic stem cell transplantation. For the study at large: Several unmodified and three CD34-selected T-cell-depleted grafts went to graft-versus-host disease patients.

Trimming stripped 3 bases from V and 4 bases from J, with 15 bases between. CDR1 is KGHSH and CDR2 is LQKENI in the germline V gene. The CDR3 spans 15 residues. General study findings and limits: Only a limited share of tissue TCRs appeared in blood or spleen. Anatomically similar tissues had similar TCR repertoires within each patient.

Only in-frame clones appear in the TCRdb table, and some are missing; sequencing was by immunoSEQ multiplex PCR. Among about 26,000 clones listed, about 90% were seen once. The clonotype comes from a male donor aged 60 or over who later had graft-versus-host disease after an allogeneic stem cell transplant. The J gene is TRBJ1-1, the V gene TRBV18; a possible D gene is TRBD1 (6 bases). Sequenced here: blood, sampled before transplantation. CDR3 DNA: TGTGCCAGCTCACCTCGACGGGGGCAGGGCACTGAAGCTTTCTTT. Translation: CASSPRRGQGTEAFF.